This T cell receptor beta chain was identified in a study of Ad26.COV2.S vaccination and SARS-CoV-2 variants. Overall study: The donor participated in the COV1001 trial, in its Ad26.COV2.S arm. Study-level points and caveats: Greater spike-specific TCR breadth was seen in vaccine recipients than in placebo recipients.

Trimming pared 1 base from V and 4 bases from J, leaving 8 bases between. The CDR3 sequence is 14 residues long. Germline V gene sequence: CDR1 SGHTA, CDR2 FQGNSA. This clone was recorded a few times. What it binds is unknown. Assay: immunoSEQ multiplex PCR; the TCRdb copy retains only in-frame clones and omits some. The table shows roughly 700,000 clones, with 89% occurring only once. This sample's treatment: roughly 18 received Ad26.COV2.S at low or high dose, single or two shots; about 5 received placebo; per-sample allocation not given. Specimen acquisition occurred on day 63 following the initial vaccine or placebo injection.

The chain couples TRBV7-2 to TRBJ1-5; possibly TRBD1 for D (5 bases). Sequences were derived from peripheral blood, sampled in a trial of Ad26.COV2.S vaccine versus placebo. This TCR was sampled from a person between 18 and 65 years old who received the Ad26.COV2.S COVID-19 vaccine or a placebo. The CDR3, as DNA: TGTGCCAGCAGCTTAGGGCGACAGAATCAGCCCCAGCATTTT. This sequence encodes CASSLGRQNQPQHF.